What follows describes a single T cell receptor (beta chain). Antigen specificity is unknown. All donors were healthy, and all were Caucasian. This specimen comes from a study of identical twins. Study-wide results and caveats: Conclusions were drawn cross-sectionally by statistical analysis, without following the same donors.

In TCRdb, the 5' RACE reads were re-called with MiXCR into one record per CDR3 protein. The sample yields some 460,000 distinct CDR3 sequences, approximately 15% seen once. Germline V gene data show CDR1 as LGHNA and CDR2 as YSLEER. The CDR3 totals 13 residues. Trimming removed 1 base at V and 6 bases at J, with 10 bases between. The same specimen was also included in a second study, on yellow fever vaccine responses in identical twins.

This clonotype originated in a young woman in good health. Specimen: CD4+ T cells sorted from blood. V usage is TRBV4-3 and J usage is TRBJ2-7; weak D call: TRBD2 (6 bases). DNA of the CDR3: TGCGCCAGCAGCCAAGTATTGGGGGGCGAGCAGTACTTC. Translating it yields CASSQVLGGEQYF.